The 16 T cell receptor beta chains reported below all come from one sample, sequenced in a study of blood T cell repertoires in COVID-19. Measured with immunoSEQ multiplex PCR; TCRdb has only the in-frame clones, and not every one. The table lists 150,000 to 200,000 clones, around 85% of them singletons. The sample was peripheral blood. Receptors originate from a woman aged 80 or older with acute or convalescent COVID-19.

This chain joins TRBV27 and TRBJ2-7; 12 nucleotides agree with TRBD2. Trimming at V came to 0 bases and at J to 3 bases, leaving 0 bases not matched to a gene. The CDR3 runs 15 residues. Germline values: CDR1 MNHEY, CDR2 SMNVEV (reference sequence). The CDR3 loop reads CASSLSGLAGYEQYF. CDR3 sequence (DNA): TGTGCCAGCAGTTTATCGGGACTAGCGGGCTACGAGCAGTACTTC.

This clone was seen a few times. CDR3 sequence: CASSPADRGLHGYTF. The CDR3 coding sequence is TGTGCCAGCAGCCCAGCGGACAGGGGGCTCCATGGCTACACCTTC. This chain uses TRBV5-4 with TRBJ1-2, with 11 bases identical to TRBD1. V trimming: 4 bases; J trimming: 6 bases; junction bases outside the gene matches: 8. The CDR3 spans 15 residues. Germline-derived CDR1 and CDR2 are SGHNT and YYREEE (reference sequence).

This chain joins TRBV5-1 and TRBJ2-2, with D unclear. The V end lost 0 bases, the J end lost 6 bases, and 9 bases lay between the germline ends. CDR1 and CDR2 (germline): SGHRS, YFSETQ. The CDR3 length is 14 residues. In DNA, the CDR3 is TGCGCCAGCAGCTTGGAGTTAGTCCCCGGGGAGCTGTTTTTT. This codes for CASSLELVPGELFF.

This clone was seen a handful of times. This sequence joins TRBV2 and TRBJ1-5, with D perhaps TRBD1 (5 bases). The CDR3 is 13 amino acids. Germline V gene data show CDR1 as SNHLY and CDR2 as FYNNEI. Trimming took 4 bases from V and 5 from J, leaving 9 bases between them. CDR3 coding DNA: TGTGCCAGCAGTGCGGGCAGGGATCAGCCCCAGCATTTT. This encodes CASSAGRDQPQHF.

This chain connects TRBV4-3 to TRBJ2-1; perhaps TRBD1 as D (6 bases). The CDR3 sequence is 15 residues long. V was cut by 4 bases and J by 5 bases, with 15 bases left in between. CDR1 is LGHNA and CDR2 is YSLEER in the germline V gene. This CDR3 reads CASSLQGKWDNEQFF. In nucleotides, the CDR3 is TGCGCCAGCAGCCTCCAGGGGAAGTGGGACAATGAGCAGTTCTTC.

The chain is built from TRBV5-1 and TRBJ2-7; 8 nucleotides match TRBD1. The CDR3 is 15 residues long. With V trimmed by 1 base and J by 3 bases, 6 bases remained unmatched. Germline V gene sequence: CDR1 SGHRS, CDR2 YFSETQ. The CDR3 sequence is CASSLHEGQGYEQYF. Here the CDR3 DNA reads TGCGCCAGCAGCTTGCATGAAGGACAGGGCTACGAGCAGTACTTC.

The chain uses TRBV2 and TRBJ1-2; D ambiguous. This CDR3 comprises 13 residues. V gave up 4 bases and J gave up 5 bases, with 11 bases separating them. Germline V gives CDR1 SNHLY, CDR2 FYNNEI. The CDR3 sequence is CASSGMAGYGYTF. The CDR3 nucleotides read TGTGCCAGCAGTGGAATGGCGGGATATGGCTACACCTTC.

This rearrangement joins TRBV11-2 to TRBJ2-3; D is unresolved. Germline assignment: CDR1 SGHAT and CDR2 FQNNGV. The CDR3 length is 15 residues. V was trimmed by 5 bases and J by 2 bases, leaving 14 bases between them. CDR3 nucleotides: TGTGCCAGCAGCACCTATAGTCTACTCACAGATACGCAGTATTTT. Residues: CASSTYSLLTDTQYF. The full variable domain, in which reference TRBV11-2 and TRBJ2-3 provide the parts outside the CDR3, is EAGVAQSPRYKIIEKRQSVAFWCNPISGHATLYWYQQILGQGPKLLIQFQNNGVVDDSQLPKDRFSAERLKGVDSTLKIQPAKLEDSAVYLCASSTYSLLTDTQYFGPGTRLTVL.

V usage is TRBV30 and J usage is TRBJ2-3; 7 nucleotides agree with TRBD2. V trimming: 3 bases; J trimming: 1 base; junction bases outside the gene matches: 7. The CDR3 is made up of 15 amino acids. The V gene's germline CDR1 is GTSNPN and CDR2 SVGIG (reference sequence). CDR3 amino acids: CAWRPGLGGTDTQYF. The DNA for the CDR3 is TGTGCCTGGAGGCCCGGACTAGGGGGCACAGATACGCAGTATTTT.

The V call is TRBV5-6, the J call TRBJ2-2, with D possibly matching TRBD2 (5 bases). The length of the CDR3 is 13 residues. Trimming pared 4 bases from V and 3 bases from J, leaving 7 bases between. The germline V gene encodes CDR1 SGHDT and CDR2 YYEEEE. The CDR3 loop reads CASSGGHTGELFF. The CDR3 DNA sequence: TGTGCCAGCAGCGGCGGGCACACCGGGGAGCTGTTTTTT.

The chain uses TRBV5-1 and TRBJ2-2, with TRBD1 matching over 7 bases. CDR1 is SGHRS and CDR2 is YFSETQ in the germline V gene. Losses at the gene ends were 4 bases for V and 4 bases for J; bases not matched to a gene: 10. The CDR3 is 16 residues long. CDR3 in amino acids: CASSLIQGSGTGELFF. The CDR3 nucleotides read TGCGCCAGCAGCCTAATACAGGGGTCGGGCACCGGGGAGCTGTTTTTT.

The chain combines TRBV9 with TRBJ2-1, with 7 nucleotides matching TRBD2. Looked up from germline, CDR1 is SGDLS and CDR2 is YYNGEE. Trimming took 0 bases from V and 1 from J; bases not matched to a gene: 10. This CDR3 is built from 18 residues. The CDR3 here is CASSVGVGGGASYNEQFF. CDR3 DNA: TGTGCCAGCAGCGTAGGGGTCGGCGGGGGAGCTTCCTACAATGAGCAGTTCTTC.

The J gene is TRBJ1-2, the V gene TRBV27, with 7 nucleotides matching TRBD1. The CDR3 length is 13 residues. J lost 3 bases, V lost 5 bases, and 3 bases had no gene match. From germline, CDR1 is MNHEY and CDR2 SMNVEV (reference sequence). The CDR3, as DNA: TGTGCCAGCAGTCACGACAGGGACTATGGCTACACCTTC. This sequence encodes CASSHDRDYGYTF.

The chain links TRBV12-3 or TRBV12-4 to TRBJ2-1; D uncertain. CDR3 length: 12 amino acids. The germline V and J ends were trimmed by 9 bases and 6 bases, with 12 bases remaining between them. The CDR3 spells CASYVYGNEQFF. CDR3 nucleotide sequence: TGTGCCAGTTACGTTTACGGCAATGAGCAGTTCTTC.

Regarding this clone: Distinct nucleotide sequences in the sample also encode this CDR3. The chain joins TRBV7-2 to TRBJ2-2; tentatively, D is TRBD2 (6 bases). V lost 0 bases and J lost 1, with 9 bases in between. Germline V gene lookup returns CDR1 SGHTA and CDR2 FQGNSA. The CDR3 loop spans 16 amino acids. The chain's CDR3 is CASSLAGGGNTGELFF. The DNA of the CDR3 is TGTGCCAGCAGCTTAGCGGGAGGAGGGAACACCGGGGAGCTGTTTTTT.

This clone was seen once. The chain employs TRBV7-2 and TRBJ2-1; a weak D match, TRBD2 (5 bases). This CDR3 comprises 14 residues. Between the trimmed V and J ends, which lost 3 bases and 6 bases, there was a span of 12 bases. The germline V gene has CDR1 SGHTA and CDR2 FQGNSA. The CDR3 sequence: CASSLDGVVNEQFF. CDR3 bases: TGTGCCAGCAGCTTGGACGGGGTGGTCAATGAGCAGTTCTTC.